The clone carrying this TCR beta chain has at least ten counts. Its target is unknown. The sample comes from a study of human T cells and chemical hapten exposure. Study background: The study traced per-sample TCR yield variation mainly to small differences in pooled library volumes.

TCRdb reanalysed the RACE reads using MiXCR and keeps one entry per CDR3 protein. This table has about 82,000 distinct CDR3 sequences, more than 10% appearing once. Regarding time point: patch test 3, about 24 weeks after DPC sensitization. The treatment was: therapeutic diphenylcyclopropenone sensitization with weekly scalp DPC. Notes on the study in general: Correlating positively with patch test score were the PT1 expanded TCR counts.

V was clipped by 5 bases and J by 5 bases, with 21 bases between them. CDR1 and CDR2 from the germline V gene are MNHEY and SVGEGT. The CDR3 runs to 16 residues. The V and J genes are TRBV6-2 or TRBV6-3 and TRBJ1-1; D perhaps matches TRBD1 (5 bases). Sequenced material: whole blood, taken in connection with sensitization to the hapten diphenylcyclopropenone (DPC). The clonotype comes from a woman aged 45-59 years with alopecia areata. Some clones in this sample may be carry-over from other donors' samples. The CDR3 DNA reads TGTGCCAGCAGTCCCCCTGGGACGGGCAAGGGGACTGAAGCTTTCTTT. Amino acid sequence: CASSPPGTGKGTEAFF.